The next 20 T cell receptor beta chains were all read from a single sample in a study of cytomegalovirus exposure and HLA in healthy donors. PCR primers comprised 60 Vbeta and 13 Jbeta primers. Profiled with immunoSEQ multiplex PCR; TCRdb holds only in-frame clones, not every one. The sample lists about 130,000 clones; approximately 78% were seen once. Sequencing was carried out using PBMCs. The receptors shown here come from a woman in her 30s in good health and CMV-seronegative.

The V and J genes are TRBV7-9 and TRBJ2-3; 8 bases are a match to TRBD2. From germline, CDR1 is SEHNR and CDR2 FQNEAQ (reference sequence). The CDR3 totals 15 residues. V dropped 5 bases and J dropped 0; count of bases not matched to a gene: 4. The CDR3 region has the DNA TGTGCCAGCAGCATCCAGCGGGGGAGCACAGATACGCAGTATTTT. Protein product: CASSIQRGSTDTQYF.

The chain joins TRBV18 to TRBJ2-1, with a tentative D call TRBD2 (6 bases). CDR3 size: 13 residues. Germline lookup yields CDR1 KGHSH and CDR2 LQKENI. Trimming pared 3 bases from V and 8 bases from J, leaving 11 bases between. The CDR3 DNA sequence: TGTGCCAGCTCACCGCGGGGACGAGATGAGCAGTTCTTC. This sequence encodes CASSPRGRDEQFF.

The chain is built from TRBV21-1 and TRBJ1-5; the D call in the table, TRBD1, was not verified against the DNA. TRBV21-1 is flagged as a pseudogene. The CDR3 is 18 residues long. CDR3 coding DNA: TGTGCCAGCAGCACGATCCAGACAGAATTTCATAGCAATCAGCCCCAGCATTTT. Amino acid sequence: CASSTIQTEFHSNQPQHF.

This chain uses TRBV7-9 with TRBJ2-5, with a possible D match to TRBD1 (5 bases). V was cut by 0 bases and J by 5 bases, with 16 bases left in between. The CDR3 covers 16 residues. Looked up from germline, CDR1 is SEHNR and CDR2 is FQNEAQ (reference sequence). This chain's CDR3 is CASSLAYGQGGETQYF. The CDR3 DNA reads as TGTGCCAGCAGCTTAGCGTATGGGCAGGGTGGGGAGACCCAGTACTTC. Using reference TRBV7-9 and TRBJ2-5 for the parts outside the CDR3, the full variable domain is DTGVSQNPRHKITKRGQNVTFRCDPISEHNRLYWYRQTLGQGPEFLTYFQNEAQLEKSRLLSDRFSAERPKGSFSTLEIQRTEQGDSAMYLCASSLAYGQGGETQYFGPGTRLLVL.

This clone has just a few counts. The CDR3 DNA reads TGCGCCAGCAGCCAAGGAACTAGCGGGAGGGTATTCGAGCAGTACTTC. This codes for CASSQGTSGRVFEQYF. The J gene is TRBJ2-7, the V gene TRBV4-1; 13 nucleotides align to TRBD2. This CDR3 is 16 amino acids long. Germline loops: CDR1 MGHRA, CDR2 YSYEKL. Trimming cost V 1 base and J 6 bases; bases outside gene matches: 6.

V is TRBV4-3 and J is TRBJ1-1; D gene uncertain. Trimming removed 2 bases from V and 1 base from J, with 5 bases in between. The CDR3 contains 13 residues. Looked up from germline, CDR1 is LGHNA and CDR2 is YSLEER. CDR3 nucleotide sequence: TGCGCCAGCAGCCAATACTCGAACACTGAAGCTTTCTTT. As protein: CASSQYSNTEAFF.

CDR3 in amino acids: CASSLGPAGGYEQYF. As DNA, the CDR3 is TGTGCCAGCAGTCTCGGCCCAGCGGGGGGCTACGAGCAGTACTTC. The genes are TRBV28 and TRBJ2-7; 9 nucleotides align to TRBD2. CDR1 is MDHEN and CDR2 is SYDVKM in the germline V gene. There are 15 residues in the CDR3. The J segment lost 3 bases and the V segment lost 5 bases, leaving 8 bases of the junction unmatched. The full variable domain, completed using reference TRBV28 and TRBJ2-7, is DVKVTQSSRYLVKRTGEKVFLECVQDMDHENMFWYRQDPGLGLRLIYFSYDVKMKEKGDIPEGYSVSREKKERFSLILESASTNQTSMYLCASSLGPAGGYEQYFGPGTRLTVT.

The CDR3 spells CASSSAGITYEQYF. The CDR3 DNA reads as TGTGCCAGCAGCTCCGCCGGGATAACCTACGAGCAGTACTTC. The chain is built from TRBV5-4 and TRBJ2-7; D might be TRBD2 (5 bases). Trimming left V 3 bases short and J 2 bases short, with 12 bases between. The CDR3 totals 14 residues. CDR1 and CDR2 from the germline V gene are SGHNT and YYREEE (reference sequence). Supplemented by reference TRBV5-4 and TRBJ2-7, the full variable domain reads ETGVTQSPTHLIKTRGQQVTLRCSSQSGHNTVSWYQQALGQGPQFIFQYYREEENGRGNFPPRFSGLQFPNYSSELNVNALELDDSALYLCASSSAGITYEQYFGPGTRLTVT.

The rearrangement links TRBV4-1 to TRBJ2-1; TRBD2 matches at 14 bases. V lost 3 bases to trimming and J lost 7 bases; unmatched junction nucleotides: 14. In germline, CDR1 is MGHRA, CDR2 YSYEKL. The CDR3 covers 19 residues. The CDR3 sequence is CASSHHPTTSGGAGNEQFF. CDR3 nucleotides: TGCGCCAGCAGCCATCACCCCACGACTAGCGGGGGGGCCGGGAATGAGCAGTTCTTC.

This chain connects TRBV4-2 to TRBJ2-1; 14 bases fit TRBD2. The germline V gene has CDR1 LGHNA and CDR2 YNFKEQ. The CDR3 runs to 15 residues. The V and J ends lost 4 bases and 6 bases, in that order; junction bases with no gene match: 2. The CDR3 region is CASSRGTSGGNEQFF. The CDR3 bases are TGTGCCAGCAGCCGAGGGACTAGCGGGGGCAATGAGCAGTTCTTC.

The gene calls are TRBV29-1 and TRBJ2-5; 7 bases fit TRBD1. Matching the DNA end better, TRBJ2-7 makes the J call doubtful. CDR3 length: 13 residues. The germline CDR1 and CDR2 sequences are SQVTM and ANQGSEA. The CDR3 sequence is CSVEEQGIYEQYF. The DNA for the CDR3 is TGCAGCGTTGAAGAACAGGGGATCTACGAGCAGTACTTC.

This chain connects TRBV12-5 to TRBJ2-5; the match to TRBD1 covers 12 bases. The V gene end was trimmed by 6 bases and the J gene end by 0 bases; junction bases not matched to a gene: 5. The CDR3 is made up of 16 amino acids. Germline values: CDR1 LGHNT, CDR2 FRNRAP. CDR3 sequence reads: CASGQGTGGYQETQYF. DNA for the CDR3: TGTGCTAGTGGACAAGGGACAGGGGGCTACCAAGAGACCCAGTACTTC.

The chain recombines TRBV7-9 with TRBJ1-6; D remains ambiguous. Germline CDR1 SEHNR, CDR2 FQNEAQ (reference sequence). This CDR3 has 17 residues. The ends were cut back, 1 base at V and 8 bases at J, with 18 bases in the middle. The CDR3 sequence: CASSLGAVDPKDSPLHF. The CDR3 DNA reads TGTGCCAGCAGCTTAGGGGCAGTAGATCCTAAAGATTCACCCCTCCACTTT.

Here the CDR3 DNA reads TGTGCCTGGAGGGGGGGGGACAGGGGCGGGTATGGCTACACCTTC. Translating gives CAWRGGDRGGYGYTF. The V call is TRBV30, the J call TRBJ1-2, with 10 bases that match TRBD1. The CDR3 is made up of 15 amino acids. Trimming removed 3 bases from V and 5 bases from J; junction bases left unmatched: 9. The germline gives CDR1 GTSNPN, CDR2 SVGIG (reference sequence).

This chain joins TRBV10-2 and TRBJ2-1; tentative D call: TRBD2 (6 bases). Germline V CDR1 and CDR2: WSHSY, SAAADI. Trimming removed 7 bases from V and 0 bases from J, with 10 bases in between. CDR3 length: 14 residues. The DNA for the CDR3 is TGCGCCAGCAACGCGGGGATCTCCTACAATGAGCAGTTCTTC. Protein sequence: CASNAGISYNEQFF.

The chain couples TRBV28 to TRBJ2-7; TRBD1 might be the D (6 bases). There are 14 residues in the CDR3. CDR1 and CDR2 (germline): MDHEN, SYDVKM. Trimming removed 6 bases at V and 2 bases at J, with 14 bases between. CDR3 loop: CASSPGTMTYEQYF. The CDR3 DNA sequence: TGTGCCAGCAGCCCCGGGACAATGACCTACGAGCAGTACTTC.

The CDR3 sequence is CASSATQGAVEKLFF. CDR3 sequence (DNA): TGTGCCAGCAGTGCAACACAGGGGGCGGTCGAAAAACTGTTTTTT. The V gene is TRBV2, the J gene TRBJ1-4; 9 bases line up with TRBD1. Germline CDR1 is SNHLY and CDR2 is FYNNEI. The CDR3 spans 15 residues. J gave up 8 bases and V 4 bases, and 8 bases lay outside the gene matches.

The V and J genes are TRBV27 and TRBJ2-2; 10 nucleotides align to TRBD2. The germline V gene has CDR1 MNHEY and CDR2 SMNVEV (reference sequence). Trimming took 5 bases from V and 2 from J; bases not matched to a gene: 14. The CDR3 totals 19 residues. The chain's CDR3 is CASSPPVSSGSLNTGELFF. The DNA for the CDR3 is TGTGCCAGCAGTCCTCCGGTGTCTAGCGGGAGCTTAAACACCGGGGAGCTGTTTTTT.

CDR3 residues: CASSLVGTGAEQYF. The CDR3 region has the DNA TGTGCCAGCAGCTTAGTCGGCACAGGGGCCGAGCAGTACTTC. V gene TRBV7-9 combines with J gene TRBJ2-7, with 7 bases fitting TRBD1. V gave up 1 base and J gave up 6 bases; unmatched junction bases: 6. Germline lookup yields CDR1 SEHNR and CDR2 FQNEAQ (reference sequence). This CDR3 is 14 amino acids long. The full variable domain, with the rest looked up from reference TRBV7-9 and TRBJ2-7, is DTGVSQNPRHKITKRGQNVTFRCDPISEHNRLYWYRQTLGQGPEFLTYFQNEAQLEKSRLLSDRFSAERPKGSFSTLEIQRTEQGDSAMYLCASSLVGTGAEQYFGPGTRLTVT.

This rearrangement joins TRBV6-1 to TRBJ1-1; D remains unclear. CDR1 MNHNS and CDR2 SASEGT come from the germline V gene. The CDR3 sequence is 13 residues long. V lost 8 bases, J lost 0 bases, and 10 bases lay in between. The CDR3 nucleotides read TGTGCCAGCCGGGGTGGCCTGAACACTGAAGCTTTCTTT. This gives the protein CASRGGLNTEAFF.